This paragraph reports one TCR beta chain. Its antigen remains unknown. CD45RO-negative, CCR7-positively selected cells formed the naive CD8 fraction, excluding terminally differentiated effector memory CD45RA+ cells. These data belong to a study of shared clonotypes between healthy human individuals. Study details: Donors, aged 18 to 49, were a couple of women and a few men. Researchers assigned three CD4 naive, three CD4 memory, two CD8 naive and one CD8 memory plate to each donor.

Germline assignment: CDR1 MNHNS and CDR2 SASEGT. The CDR3 has 16 residues. V lost 2 bases, J lost 4 bases, and 14 bases lay in between. Findings and limits, study-wide: Larger estimated richness was generally seen in naive subsets than in memory subsets.

Produced via immunoSEQ multiplex PCR; TCRdb's table is partial and in-frame only. The sample yields some 2,000,000 clones, around 96% seen once. This TCR was recovered from a man younger than 35 in good health. Sequencing was done on a sample of naive CD8+ T cells sorted from blood. The J gene is TRBJ2-2, the V gene TRBV6-1, with a tentative D call TRBD2 (7 bases). The CDR3: CASSEFRGAVTGELFF. For the CDR3, the DNA is TGTGCCAGCAGTGAATTTCGGGGGGCGGTCACCGGGGAGCTGTTTTTT.